The 8 T cell receptor beta chains below were found in one sample sequenced in a study of blood T cells in healthy people across ages. A second PCR, run for roughly 7 to 11 cycles, used a sample-barcoded 5' primer plus a J-beta primer mix. In TCRdb, the 5' RACE reads were re-called with MiXCR into one record per CDR3 protein. Among approximately 1.5 million distinct CDR3 sequences, 30% to 40% were seen once, and the ten largest hold roughly 10%. The material sequenced was blood. These receptors all stem from a woman aged 25 to 39 in good health.

This clonotype was seen ten or more times. The chain has TRBV15 and TRBJ2-5, with D uncertain. CDR3 length equals 14 residues. V shed 0 bases and J shed 11 bases, with 16 bases lying between them. In germline, CDR1 is LNHNV, CDR2 YYDKDF (reference sequence). CDR3 DNA: TGTGCCACCAGCAGAGATAAGGCGGCGGAAGAGCAGTACTTC. Its translation is CATSRDKAAEEQYF. Full variable domain (outside the CDR3, taken from reference TRBV15 and TRBJ2-5): DAMVIQNPRYQVTQFGKPVTLSCSQTLNHNVMYWYQQKSSQAPKLLFHYYDKDFNNEADTPDNFQSRRPNTSFCFLDIRSPGLGDTAMYLCATSRDKAAEEQYFGPGTRLLVL.

The table lists this clonotype with a few counts. This chain joins TRBV20-1 and TRBJ1-5; D gene uncertain. The CDR3 has 14 amino acids. V was cut by 4 bases and J by 3 bases, with 13 bases left in between. Germline CDR1 DFQATT, CDR2 SNEGSKA (reference sequence). In nucleotides, the CDR3 is TGCAGTGCTACCCTCGGGCAGTTCAATCAGCCCCAGCATTTT. Translating gives CSATLGQFNQPQHF.

On this clonotype itself: This may arise from a read error, as a much more abundant clone is one base away. The chain carries TRBV12-3 or TRBV12-4 and TRBJ1-5; D gene unclear. Trimming left V 3 bases short and J 6 bases short, with 9 bases between. The CDR3 totals 13 residues. CDR3 nucleotides: TGTGCCAGCAGTTTTAGTGAGGCTCAGCCCCAGCATTTT. This encodes CASSFSEAQPQHF.

In this sample, this clonotype turned up many times. This chain joins TRBV4-1 and TRBJ2-6; no reliable D call. CDR1 is MGHRA, CDR2 YSYEKL, per germline. Trimming shortened V by 0 bases and J by 0 bases, and 12 bases separated the two germline ends. The CDR3 has 18 residues. CDR3 in DNA: TGCGCCAGCAGCCAAGATCCGACCTTAAGCTCTGGGGCCAACGTCCTGACTTTC. It specifies CASSQDPTLSSGANVLTF.

The chain couples TRBV6-1 to TRBJ2-3; 11 bases line up with TRBD2. The CDR3 is 17 residues long. The trim removed 6 bases at V and 2 bases at J, leaving 10 bases unmatched. Germline CDR1 MNHNS, CDR2 SASEGT. Written as DNA, the CDR3 is TGTGCCAGCAGCCTCCATAGCGGGGGGGCCCCCACAGATACGCAGTATTTT. It translates to CASSLHSGGAPTDTQYF.

The rearrangement uses TRBV12-3 or TRBV12-4 and TRBJ1-1; 7 bases agree with TRBD1. J gave up 11 bases and V 7 bases, and 7 bases lay outside the gene matches. The CDR3 covers 11 residues. The CDR3 bases are TGTGCCAGCATCCAGACAGGGACGGCTTTCTTT. This sequence encodes CASIQTGTAFF.

As to this clonotype: A much larger clonotype is one base distant, so this may be a read error. V and J are TRBV13 and TRBJ1-2; 10 bases line up with TRBD1. This CDR3 comprises 15 residues. Trimming cost V 7 bases and J 3 bases; bases outside gene matches: 8. Per the germline V gene, CDR1 is PRHDT and CDR2 is FYEKMQ (reference sequence). CDR3 DNA: TGTGCCAGCAACTCCGGGACAGGGGATGACTATGGCTACACCTTC. Encoded protein: CASNSGTGDDYGYTF. The whole variable domain, filled in from reference TRBV13 and TRBJ1-2, reads AAGVIQSPRHLIKEKRETATLKCYPIPRHDTVYWYQQGPGQDPQFLISFYEKMQSDKGSIPDRFSAQQFSDYHSELNMSSLELGDSALYFCASNSGTGDDYGYTFGSGTRLTVV.

The V gene is TRBV7-2, the J gene TRBJ2-3; a possible D gene is TRBD1 (6 bases). This CDR3 comprises 15 residues. The V end lost 5 bases, the J end lost 3 bases, and 15 bases lay between the germline ends. Per germline, CDR1 SGHTA and CDR2 FQGNSA. The CDR3 sequence: CASSPDRSPTDTQYF. In DNA form, the CDR3 reads TGTGCCAGCAGCCCAGACAGGTCACCGACAGATACGCAGTATTTT.